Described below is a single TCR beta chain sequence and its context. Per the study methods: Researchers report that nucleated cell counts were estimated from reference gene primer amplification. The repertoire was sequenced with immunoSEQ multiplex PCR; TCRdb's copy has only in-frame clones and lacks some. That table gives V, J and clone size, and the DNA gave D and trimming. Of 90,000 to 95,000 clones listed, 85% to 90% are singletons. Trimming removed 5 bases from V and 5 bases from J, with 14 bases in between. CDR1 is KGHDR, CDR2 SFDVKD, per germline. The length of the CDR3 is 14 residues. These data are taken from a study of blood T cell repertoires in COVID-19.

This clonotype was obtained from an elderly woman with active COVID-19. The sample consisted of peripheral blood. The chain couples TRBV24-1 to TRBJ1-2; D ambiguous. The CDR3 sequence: CATSVTPEGYGYTF. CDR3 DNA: TGTGCCACCAGTGTGACTCCGGAGGGATATGGCTACACCTTC.